The T cell receptor (beta chain) described here comes from a study of blood T cell repertoires in COVID-19. Generated by immunoSEQ multiplex PCR, the TCRdb table keeps only in-frame clones and is missing some. The sample shows under 250,000 clones, 88% of them seen only once. The CDR3 runs 16 residues. Germline V gene data show CDR1 as MDHEN and CDR2 as SYDVKM. The J segment lost 3 bases and the V segment lost 3 bases, leaving 10 bases of the junction unmatched. The sample holds a few counts of this clone. The chain employs TRBV28 and TRBJ2-5, with 7 nucleotides matching TRBD1. The sample was peripheral blood. The clonotype originates from an older woman with acute or convalescent COVID-19. This CDR3 reads CASSFWGQRKKETQYF. The CDR3 region has the DNA TGTGCCAGCAGTTTTTGGGGACAGAGGAAAAAAGAGACCCAGTACTTC.